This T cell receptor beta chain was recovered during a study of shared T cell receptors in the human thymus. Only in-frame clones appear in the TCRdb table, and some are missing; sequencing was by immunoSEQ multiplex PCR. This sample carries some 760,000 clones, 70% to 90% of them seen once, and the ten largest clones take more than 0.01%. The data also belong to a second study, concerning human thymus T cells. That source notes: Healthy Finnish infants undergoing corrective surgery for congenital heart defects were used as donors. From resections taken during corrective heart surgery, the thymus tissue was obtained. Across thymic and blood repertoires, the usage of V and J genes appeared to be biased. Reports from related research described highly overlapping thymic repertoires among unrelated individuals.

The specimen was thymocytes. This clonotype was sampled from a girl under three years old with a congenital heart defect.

The CDR3 sequence is CASSLTPAGGPSYEQYF. The CDR3 nucleotides read TGTGCCAGCAGCTTAACGCCGGCGGGGGGGCCGTCCTACGAGCAGTACTTC. The chain has TRBV7-2 and TRBJ2-7, with 9 bases lining up with TRBD2. Germline-derived CDR1 and CDR2 are SGHTA and FQGNSA. This CDR3 spans 17 amino acids. The trim removed 2 bases at V and 1 base at J, leaving 9 bases unmatched.